This T cell receptor (beta chain) was recovered during a study of response to subunit inactivated influenza vaccine. This clonotype was found many times. Its antigen is not known. Each CDR3 protein gets one entry after TCRdb re-called the RT-PCR reads with MiXCR. Among approximately 500,000 distinct CDR3 sequences, 14% were seen once, and the ten largest hold roughly 11%. Study-wide findings and caveats: The authors offered the suggestion that each seasonal influenza vaccination recruits few new T cells.

V was clipped by 5 bases and J by 4 bases; unmatched bases: 5. The CDR3 runs to 14 residues. The sequences come from PBMCs from blood, collected less than 13 days after vaccination. The sequence was obtained from a man in his fifties or sixties who received an inactivated influenza vaccine. The chain employs TRBV12-3 or TRBV12-4 and TRBJ1-1, with 9 bases aligning to TRBD1. The CDR3 DNA reads as TGTGCCAGCAGTAACAGGGGGCTAAGCACTGAAGCTTTCTTT. This gives the protein CASSNRGLSTEAFF.